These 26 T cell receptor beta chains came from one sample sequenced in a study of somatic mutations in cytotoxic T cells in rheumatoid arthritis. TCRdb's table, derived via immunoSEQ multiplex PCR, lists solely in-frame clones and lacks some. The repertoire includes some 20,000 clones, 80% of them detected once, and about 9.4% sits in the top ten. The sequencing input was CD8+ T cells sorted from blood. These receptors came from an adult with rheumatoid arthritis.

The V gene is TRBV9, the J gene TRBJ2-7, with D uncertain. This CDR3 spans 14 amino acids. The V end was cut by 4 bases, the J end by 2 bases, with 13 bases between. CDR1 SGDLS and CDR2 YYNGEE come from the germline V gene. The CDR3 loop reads CASSPGPGTYEQYF. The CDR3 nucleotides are TGTGCCAGCAGCCCGGGTCCTGGGACCTACGAGCAGTACTTC.

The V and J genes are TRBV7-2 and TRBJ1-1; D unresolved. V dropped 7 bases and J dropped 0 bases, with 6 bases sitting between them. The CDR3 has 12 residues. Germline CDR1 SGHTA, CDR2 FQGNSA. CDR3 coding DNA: TGTGCCAGCAACGAATTGAACACTGAAGCTTTCTTT. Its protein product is CASNELNTEAFF. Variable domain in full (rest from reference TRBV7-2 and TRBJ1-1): GAGVSQSPSNKVTEKGKDVELRCDPISGHTALYWYRQSLGQGLEFLIYFQGNSAPDKSGLPSDRFSAERTGGSVSTLTIQRTQQEDSAVYLCASNELNTEAFFGQGTRLTVV.

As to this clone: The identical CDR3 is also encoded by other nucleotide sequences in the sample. The chain's CDR3 is CASSLRSTASTDTQYF. The CDR3 coding sequence is TGTGCCAGCAGCTTGAGGTCGACAGCTAGCACAGATACGCAGTATTTT. This chain joins TRBV5-6 and TRBJ2-3; maybe TRBD1 (5 bases). The germline V and J ends were trimmed by 1 base and 0 bases, with 12 bases remaining between them. CDR1 and CDR2 (germline): SGHDT, YYEEEE. This CDR3 contains 16 residues.

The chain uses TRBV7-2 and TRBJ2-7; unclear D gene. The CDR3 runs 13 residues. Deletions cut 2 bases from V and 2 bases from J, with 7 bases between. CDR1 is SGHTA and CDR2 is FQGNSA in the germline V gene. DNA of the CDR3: TGTGCCAGCAGCTTATACGACCCCTACGAGCAGTACTTC. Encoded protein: CASSLYDPYEQYF.

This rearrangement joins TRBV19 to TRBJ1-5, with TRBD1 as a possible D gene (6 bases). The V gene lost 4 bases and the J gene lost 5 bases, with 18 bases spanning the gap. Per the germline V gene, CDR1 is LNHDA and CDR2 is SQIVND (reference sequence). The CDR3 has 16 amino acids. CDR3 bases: TGTGCCAGTAGTAGGGCAACAGGGATCGGGGATCAGCCCCAGCATTTT. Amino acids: CASSRATGIGDQPQHF.

The CDR3 nucleotides are TGTGCCAGCAGCGTAGGTGGGACAGGGGGGGGGTCACCCCTCCACTTT. Encoded protein: CASSVGGTGGGSPLHF. V and J are TRBV9 and TRBJ1-6, with 11 bases lining up with TRBD1. The CDR3 loop spans 16 amino acids. The V and J ends lost 0 bases and 10 bases, in that order; junction bases with no gene match: 6. Germline V gives CDR1 SGDLS, CDR2 YYNGEE. Based on the CDR3 plus reference TRBV9 and TRBJ1-6, the full variable domain is DSGVTQTPKHLITATGQRVTLRCSPRSGDLSVYWYQQSLDQGLQFLIQYYNGEERAKGNILERFSAQQFPDLHSELNLSSLELGDSALYFCASSVGGTGGGSPLHFGNGTRLTVT.

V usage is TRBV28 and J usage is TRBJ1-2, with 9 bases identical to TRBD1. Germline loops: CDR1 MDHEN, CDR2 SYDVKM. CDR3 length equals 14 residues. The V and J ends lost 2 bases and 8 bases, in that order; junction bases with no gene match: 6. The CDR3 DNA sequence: TGTGCCAGCAGTTTACCTCGACAGGGGGGGGGCTACACCTTC. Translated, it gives CASSLPRQGGGYTF.

The CDR3, as DNA: TGTGCCAGCAGCGATAGGGTGGGTAGGGAAGAGACCCAGTACTTC. It translates to CASSDRVGREETQYF. The J gene is TRBJ2-5, the V gene TRBV7-9, with unresolved D. The CDR3 length is 15 residues. From germline, CDR1 is SEHNR and CDR2 FQNEAQ (reference sequence). Trimming removed 5 bases from V and 3 bases from J, with 16 bases in between. The full variable domain, completed using reference TRBV7-9 and TRBJ2-5, is DTGVSQNPRHKITKRGQNVTFRCDPISEHNRLYWYRQTLGQGPEFLTYFQNEAQLEKSRLLSDRFSAERPKGSFSTLEIQRTEQGDSAMYLCASSDRVGREETQYFGPGTRLLVL.

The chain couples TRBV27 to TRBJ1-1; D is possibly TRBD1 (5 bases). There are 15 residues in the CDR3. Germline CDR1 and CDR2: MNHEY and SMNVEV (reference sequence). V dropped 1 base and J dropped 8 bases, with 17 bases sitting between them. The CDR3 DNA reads TGTGCCAGCAGTTTATTGGCCTCCGGGGCAGAAGAAGCTTTCTTT. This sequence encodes CASSLLASGAEEAFF.

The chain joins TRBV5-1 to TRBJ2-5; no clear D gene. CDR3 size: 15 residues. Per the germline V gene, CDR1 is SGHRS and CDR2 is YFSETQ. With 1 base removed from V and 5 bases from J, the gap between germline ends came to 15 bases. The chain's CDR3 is CASSLSQVGVETQYF. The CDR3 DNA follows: TGCGCCAGCAGCTTGAGCCAGGTCGGAGTGGAGACCCAGTACTTC.

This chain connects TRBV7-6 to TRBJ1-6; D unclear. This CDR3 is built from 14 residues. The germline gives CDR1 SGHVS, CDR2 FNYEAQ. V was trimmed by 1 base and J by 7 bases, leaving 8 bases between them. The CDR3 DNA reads TGTGCCAGCAGCTTAGAGGCGGCAAATTCACCCCTCCACTTT. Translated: CASSLEAANSPLHF.

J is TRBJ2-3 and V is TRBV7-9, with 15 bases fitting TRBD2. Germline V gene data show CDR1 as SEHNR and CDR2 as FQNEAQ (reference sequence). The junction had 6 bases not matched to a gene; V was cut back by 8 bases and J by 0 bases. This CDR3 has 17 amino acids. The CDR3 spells CASRGLAGGMSTDTQYF. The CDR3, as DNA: TGTGCCAGCCGGGGACTAGCGGGGGGCATGAGCACAGATACGCAGTATTTT.

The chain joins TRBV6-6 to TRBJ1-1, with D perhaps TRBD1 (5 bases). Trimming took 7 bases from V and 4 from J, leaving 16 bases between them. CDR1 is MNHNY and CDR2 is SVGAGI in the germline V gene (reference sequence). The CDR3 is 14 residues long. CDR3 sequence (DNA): TGTGCCAGCACCTCGGGGGGAGAAGGCACTGAAGCTTTCTTT. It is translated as CASTSGGEGTEAFF.

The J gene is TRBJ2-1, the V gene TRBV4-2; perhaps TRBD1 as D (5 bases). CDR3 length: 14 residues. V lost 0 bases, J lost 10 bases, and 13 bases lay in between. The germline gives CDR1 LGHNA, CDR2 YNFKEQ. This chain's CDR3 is CASSQERQLPEQFF. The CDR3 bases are TGTGCCAGCAGCCAAGAACGACAGCTGCCCGAGCAGTTCTTC.

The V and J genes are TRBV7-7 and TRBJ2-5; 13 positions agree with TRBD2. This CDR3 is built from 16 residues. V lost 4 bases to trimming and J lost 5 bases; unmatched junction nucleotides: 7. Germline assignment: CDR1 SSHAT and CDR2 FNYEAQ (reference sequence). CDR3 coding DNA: TGTGCCAGCAGCTCAAGGACTAGCGGGGGAGGGGAGACCCAGTACTTC. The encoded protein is CASSSRTSGGGETQYF.

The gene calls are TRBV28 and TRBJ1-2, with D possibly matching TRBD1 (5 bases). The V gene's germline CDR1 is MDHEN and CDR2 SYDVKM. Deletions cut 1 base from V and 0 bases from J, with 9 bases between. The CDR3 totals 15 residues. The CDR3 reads CASSLFRQSNYGYTF. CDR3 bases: TGTGCCAGCAGTTTATTCCGACAGTCTAACTATGGCTACACCTTC.

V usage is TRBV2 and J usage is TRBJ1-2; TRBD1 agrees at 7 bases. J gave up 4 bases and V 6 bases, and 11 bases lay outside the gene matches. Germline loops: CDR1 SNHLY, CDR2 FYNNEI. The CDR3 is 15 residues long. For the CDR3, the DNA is TGTGCCAGCAGACTCCGGGACAGAGACTTCTATGGCTACACCTTC. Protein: CASRLRDRDFYGYTF.

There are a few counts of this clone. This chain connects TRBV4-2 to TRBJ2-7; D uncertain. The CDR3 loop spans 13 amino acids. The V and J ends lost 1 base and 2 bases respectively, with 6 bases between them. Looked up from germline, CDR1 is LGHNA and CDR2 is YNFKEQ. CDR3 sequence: CASSQGGTYEQYF. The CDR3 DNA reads TGTGCCAGCAGCCAAGGCGGTACCTACGAGCAGTACTTC.

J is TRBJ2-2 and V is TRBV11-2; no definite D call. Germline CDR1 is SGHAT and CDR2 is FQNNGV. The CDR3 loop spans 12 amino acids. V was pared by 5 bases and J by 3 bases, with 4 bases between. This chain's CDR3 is CASSADTGELFF. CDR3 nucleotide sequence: TGTGCCAGCAGCGCCGACACCGGGGAGCTGTTTTTT.

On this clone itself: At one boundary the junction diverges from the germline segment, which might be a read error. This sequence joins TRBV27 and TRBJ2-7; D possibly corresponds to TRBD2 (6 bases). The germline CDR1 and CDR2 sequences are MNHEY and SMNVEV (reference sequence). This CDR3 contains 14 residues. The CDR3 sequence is CACSLTWGAYEQYF. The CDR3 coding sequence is TGTGCCTGCAGTTTAACGTGGGGGGCCTACGAGCAGTACTTC.

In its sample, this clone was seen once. This CDR3 is CASSLSKSGGVTDTQYF. CDR3 bases: TGTGCCAGCAGTTTATCGAAGAGCGGGGGGGTCACAGATACGCAGTATTTT. The rearrangement links TRBV27 to TRBJ2-3, with 10 positions matching TRBD2. The CDR3 contains 17 residues. Germline trimming cut 0 bases from V and 2 bases from J; bases unmatched to any gene: 5. Germline assignment: CDR1 MNHEY and CDR2 SMNVEV (reference sequence).

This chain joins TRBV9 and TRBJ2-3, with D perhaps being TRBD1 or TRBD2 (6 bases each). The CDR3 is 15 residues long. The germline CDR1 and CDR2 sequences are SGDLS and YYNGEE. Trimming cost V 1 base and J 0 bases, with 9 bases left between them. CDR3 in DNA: TGTGCCAGCAGCGTACGGGGGCTTAGCACAGATACGCAGTATTTT. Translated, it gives CASSVRGLSTDTQYF.

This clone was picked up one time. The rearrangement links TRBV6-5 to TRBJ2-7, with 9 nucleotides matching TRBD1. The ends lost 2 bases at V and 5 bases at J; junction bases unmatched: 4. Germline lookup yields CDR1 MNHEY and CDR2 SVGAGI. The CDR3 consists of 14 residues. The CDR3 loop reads CASSYVTGGNEQYF. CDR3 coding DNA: TGTGCCAGCAGTTACGTGACAGGGGGAAACGAGCAGTACTTC.

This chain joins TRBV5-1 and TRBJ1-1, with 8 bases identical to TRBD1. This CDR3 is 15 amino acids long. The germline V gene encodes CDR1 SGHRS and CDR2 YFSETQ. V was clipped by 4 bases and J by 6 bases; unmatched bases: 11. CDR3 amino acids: CASSPRRQGLPEAFF. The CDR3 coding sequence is TGCGCCAGCAGCCCGCGTCGACAGGGGTTGCCTGAAGCTTTCTTT.

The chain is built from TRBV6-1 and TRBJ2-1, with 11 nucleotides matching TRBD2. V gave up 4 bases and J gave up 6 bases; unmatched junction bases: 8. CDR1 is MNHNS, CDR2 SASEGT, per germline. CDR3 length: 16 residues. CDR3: CASSVLSSGGRNEQFF. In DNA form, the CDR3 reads TGTGCCAGCAGTGTTCTTTCTAGCGGGGGGCGCAATGAGCAGTTCTTC.

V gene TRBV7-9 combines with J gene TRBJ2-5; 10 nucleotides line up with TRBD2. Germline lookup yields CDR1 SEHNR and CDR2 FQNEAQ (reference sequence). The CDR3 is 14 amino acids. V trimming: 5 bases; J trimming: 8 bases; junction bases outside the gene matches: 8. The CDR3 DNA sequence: TGTGCCAGCAGCCCTAGCGGGGGTCAGGCTACCCAGTACTTC. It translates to CASSPSGGQATQYF.